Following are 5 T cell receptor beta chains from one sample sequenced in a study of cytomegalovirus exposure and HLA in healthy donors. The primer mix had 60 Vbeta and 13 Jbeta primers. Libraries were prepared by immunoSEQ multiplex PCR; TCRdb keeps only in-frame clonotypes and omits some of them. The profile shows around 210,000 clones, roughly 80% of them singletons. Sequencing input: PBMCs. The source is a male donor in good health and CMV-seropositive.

The CDR3 sequence: CASSYADSSYNEQFF. In nucleotides, the CDR3 is TGTGCCAGCAGTTACGCGGACAGCTCCTACAATGAGCAGTTCTTC. The chain has TRBV6-5 and TRBJ2-1; D may be TRBD1 (6 bases). The CDR3 runs 15 residues. V lost 2 bases and J 0 bases, leaving 8 bases between the germline ends. Germline assignment: CDR1 MNHEY and CDR2 SVGAGI.

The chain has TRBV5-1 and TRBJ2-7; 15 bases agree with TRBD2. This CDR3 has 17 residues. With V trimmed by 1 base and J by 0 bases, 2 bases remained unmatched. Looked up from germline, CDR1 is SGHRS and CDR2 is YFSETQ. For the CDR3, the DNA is TGCGCCAGCAGCTTGCGGACTAGCGGGAGGGACTCCTACGAGCAGTACTTC. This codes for CASSLRTSGRDSYEQYF.

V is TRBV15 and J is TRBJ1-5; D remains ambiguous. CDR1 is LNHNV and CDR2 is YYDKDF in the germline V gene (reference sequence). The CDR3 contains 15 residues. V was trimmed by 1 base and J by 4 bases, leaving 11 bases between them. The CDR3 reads CATSRGSAGNQPQHF. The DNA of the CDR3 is TGTGCCACCAGCAGAGGGTCGGCAGGTAATCAGCCCCAGCATTTT.

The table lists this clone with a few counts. CDR3 bases: TGTGCCAGCAGCGTAGAGCTCGACTCTCGGGGGGAGCTGTTTTTT. This gives the protein CASSVELDSRGELFF. The V and J genes are TRBV9 and TRBJ2-2; D unclear. From germline, CDR1 is SGDLS and CDR2 YYNGEE. With 0 bases removed from V and 8 bases from J, the gap between germline ends came to 14 bases. There are 15 residues in the CDR3.

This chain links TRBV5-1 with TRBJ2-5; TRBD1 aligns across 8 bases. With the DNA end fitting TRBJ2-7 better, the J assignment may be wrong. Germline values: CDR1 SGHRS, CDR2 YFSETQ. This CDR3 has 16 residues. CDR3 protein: CASSQGPGQEIYEQYF. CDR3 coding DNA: TGCGCCAGCAGTCAAGGACCGGGACAGGAAATTTACGAGCAGTACTTC.